This TCR beta chain was identified during a study of regulatory T cells in long-lasting Graves disease. Libraries of TCR beta came from iRepertoire HTBI primers plus Arm-PCR of CDR3 regions. In the source study's methods: Segment identification across samples yielded about 60 TRBV and 12 to 15 TRBJ segments. Using its own MiXCR run on the multiplex PCR reads, TCRdb lists one record per CDR3 protein. TCRdb's processing, not the study's, gives the V and J calls here. Among more than 350,000 distinct CDR3 sequences listed, around a fifth were seen once. Time point meaning: persistent/refractory GD, antithyroid drugs over 5 years with positive TRAb. Scientists built the TCR library using RNA that was extracted from PBMCs. Patients came from an endocrinology department in Xi'an, China. Study-level results: Peripheral blood alone, not thyroid tissue, underwent study. Persistent disease preferred TRBV28, TRBJ1-2 and TRBJ2-5.

Germline CDR1 reads GTSNPN; CDR2 reads SVGIG (reference sequence). The CDR3 contains 15 residues. J lost 7 bases, V lost 5 bases, and 8 bases had no gene match. This clonotype was seen a few times. Its target is not known. The sequence derives from a female donor with Graves disease. The sample was peripheral blood mononuclear cells (PBMCs), taken when the disease was refractory, from a patient treated with antithyroid drugs. The J gene is TRBJ2-2, the V gene TRBV30; 12 positions agree with TRBD1. Here the CDR3 reads CAWSGTGGKYGELFF. Written as DNA, the CDR3 is TGTGCCTGGTCCGGGACAGGGGGCAAGTACGGGGAGCTGTTTTTT.